What follows are 7 T cell receptor beta chains derived from one specimen sequenced in a study of shared clonotypes between healthy human individuals. The table came from immunoSEQ multiplex PCR; TCRdb's copy has only in-frame clones and leaves some out. The table records roughly 2.6 million clones, around 94% of them present only once. Sequences were obtained from naive CD4+ T cells sorted from blood. Subset denoted: CD45RA+ positively selected. The origin of the receptors is a young man in good health.

This chain links TRBV7-9 with TRBJ1-1; TRBD1 might be the D (6 bases). The V gene lost 11 bases and the J gene lost 7 bases, with 14 bases spanning the gap. CDR3 length equals 11 residues. In germline, CDR1 is SEHNR, CDR2 FQNEAQ (reference sequence). In DNA form, the CDR3 reads TGTGCCGCACAGGGCGGAGGTGAAGCTTTCTTT. It is translated as CAAQGGGEAFF.

This chain joins TRBV10-3 and TRBJ1-1; D uncertain. CDR1 ENHRY and CDR2 SYGVKD come from the germline V gene. Trimming took 4 bases from V and 2 from J, leaving 8 bases between them. The CDR3 is made up of 13 amino acids. CDR3 region: CAISGLANTEAFF. The CDR3 nucleotides read TGTGCCATCAGTGGGTTAGCTAACACTGAAGCTTTCTTT.

V gene TRBV5-6 combines with J gene TRBJ2-3, with 14 bases aligning to TRBD2. Germline-derived CDR1 and CDR2 are SGHDT and YYEEEE. V shed 4 bases and J 4 bases; nucleotides not matched to a gene: 5. CDR3 length: 16 amino acids. CDR3 in amino acids: CASSLGLAGVADTQYF. CDR3 nucleotides: TGTGCCAGCAGCCTGGGACTAGCGGGAGTGGCAGATACGCAGTATTTT.

Concerning this clone itself: This same CDR3 is encoded by further DNA sequences in the sample. V and J are TRBV6-5 and TRBJ2-7, with 12 bases identical to TRBD2. Per germline, CDR1 MNHEY and CDR2 SVGAGI. J lost 0 bases, V lost 5 bases, and 2 bases had no gene match. The CDR3 is 15 residues long. The CDR3 reads CASSRLAGVSYEQYF. DNA of the CDR3: TGTGCCAGCAGTCGACTAGCGGGAGTCTCCTACGAGCAGTACTTC.

V and J are TRBV27 and TRBJ2-1; D uncertain. Trimming shortened V by 3 bases and J by 0 bases, and 12 bases separated the two germline ends. Germline values: CDR1 MNHEY, CDR2 SMNVEV (reference sequence). The CDR3 runs 16 residues. The CDR3 loop is CASSFRLPYSYNEQFF. Written as DNA, the CDR3 is TGTGCCAGCAGTTTCAGGCTTCCTTACTCCTACAATGAGCAGTTCTTC.

The chain uses TRBV19 and TRBJ2-3; 11 nucleotides line up with TRBD1. V trimming: 10 bases; J trimming: 2 bases; junction bases outside the gene matches: 5. This CDR3 contains 14 residues. Germline V gives CDR1 LNHDA, CDR2 SQIVND (reference sequence). The CDR3 loop is CATMDRGHTDTQYF. The CDR3, as DNA: TGTGCCACCATGGACAGGGGGCACACAGATACGCAGTATTTT.

On this clone itself: The sample holds other DNA sequences that translate to the same CDR3. CDR3: CASSSGTASYEQYF. The CDR3 DNA sequence: TGCGCCAGCAGCTCGGGGACGGCTTCCTACGAGCAGTACTTC. This rearrangement joins TRBV5-1 to TRBJ2-7; D may be TRBD1 or TRBD2 (5 bases each). Germline lookup yields CDR1 SGHRS and CDR2 YFSETQ. The CDR3 sequence is 14 residues long. V was cut by 3 bases and J by 1 base, with 11 bases left in between. The full variable domain, its missing parts supplied by reference TRBV5-1 and TRBJ2-7, is KAGVTQTPRYLIKTRGQQVTLSCSPISGHRSVSWYQQTPGQGLQFLFEYFSETQRNKGNFPGRFSGRQFSNSRSEMNVSTLELGDSALYLCASSSGTASYEQYFGPGTRLTVT.